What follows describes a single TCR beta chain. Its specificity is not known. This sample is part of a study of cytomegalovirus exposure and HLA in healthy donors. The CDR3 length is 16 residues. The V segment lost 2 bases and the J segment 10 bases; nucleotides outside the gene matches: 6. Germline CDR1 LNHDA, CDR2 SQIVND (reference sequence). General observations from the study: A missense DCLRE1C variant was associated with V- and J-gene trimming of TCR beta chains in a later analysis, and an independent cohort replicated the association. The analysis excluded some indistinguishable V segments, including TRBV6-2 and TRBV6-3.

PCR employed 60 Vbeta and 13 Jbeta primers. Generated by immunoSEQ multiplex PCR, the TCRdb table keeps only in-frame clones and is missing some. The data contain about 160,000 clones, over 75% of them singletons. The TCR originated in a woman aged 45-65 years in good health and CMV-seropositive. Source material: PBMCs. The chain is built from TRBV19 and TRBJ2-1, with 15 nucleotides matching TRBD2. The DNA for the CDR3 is TGTGCCAGTAGTATAAACCAGGGACTAGCGGGAGGAGAGCAGTTCTTC. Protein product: CASSINQGLAGGEQFF.